Listed here is a single TCR beta chain. Its target is not known. The CDR3 loop spans 14 amino acids. The data belong to a study of T cells expressing NK-cell markers. Study overall: Investigators obtained TCR beta repertoires from sorted CD3+CD56+NKG2C+, CD3+CD56+NKG2C- and CD3+CD56-NKG2C+ T cells. Out of eight donors sequenced, seven tested HCMV-seropositive and the remaining one seronegative.

From its re-call of the 5' RACE reads, TCRdb lists each CDR3 protein once, without DNA. Recorded for this sample: 300,000 or so distinct CDR3 sequences. Points from the study as a whole: In a few donors, these clonotypes also led the CD3+CD56-NKG2C+ fraction. Expanded clones of NKG2C+ T cells had an unclear HCMV specificity.

The chain couples TRBV12-3 or TRBV12-4 to TRBJ2-3; TCRdb selects TRBD1, and the lack of DNA leaves this call unchecked. The sequencing input was blood T cells: a sorted CD56 or NKG2C T cell subset, CD4+ or CD8+ T cells, or bulk PBMC T cells (not recorded which). The source of this sequence is a woman aged 18 to 69 in good health. The CDR3 is CASMEGHNTDTQYF.